This TCR beta chain appears in the sequencing data of a study of blood T cells in healthy people across ages. Overall study results and limits: Older age went with lower TCR beta diversity per million T cells, in a roughly linear way. When one million T cells were used, diversity estimates were thought to be underestimates. With donor CMV status unknown, expanded clonotype changes were possibly confounded.

As regards this clonotype: Its antigen remains unidentified.

Unmatched junction bases numbered 8, after V lost 1 base and J lost 9 bases. The CDR3 loop spans 15 amino acids. The germline V gene has CDR1 LGHNA and CDR2 YSLEER. The use of a sample-barcoded 5' primer and a J-beta primer mix characterized a second PCR of roughly 6 to 12 cycles. Each CDR3 protein gets one entry after TCRdb re-called the 5' RACE reads with MiXCR. The data show about 620,000 distinct CDR3 sequences, with 45% to 60% seen just once and approximately 15% held by the top ten. Total RNA extracted from each sample amounted to at least 6 micrograms. Sequencing input: blood. This clonotype was sampled from a woman aged 80 or older in good health. The gene calls are TRBV4-3 and TRBJ2-1; 8 bases are shared with TRBD2. CDR3 nucleotides: TGCGCCAGCAGCCAAGGGACTAGCAGAGCAAGTGAGCAGTTCTTC. Its translation: CASSQGTSRASEQFF.